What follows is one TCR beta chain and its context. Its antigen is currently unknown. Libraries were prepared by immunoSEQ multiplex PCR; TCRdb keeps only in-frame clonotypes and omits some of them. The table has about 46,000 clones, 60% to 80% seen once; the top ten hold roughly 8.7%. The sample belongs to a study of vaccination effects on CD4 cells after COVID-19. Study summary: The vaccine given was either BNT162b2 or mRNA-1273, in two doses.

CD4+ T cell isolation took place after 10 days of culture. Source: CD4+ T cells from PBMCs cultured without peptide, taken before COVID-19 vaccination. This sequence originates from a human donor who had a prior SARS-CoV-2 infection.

Here the CDR3 reads CASSRDRLPGETQYF. The DNA for the CDR3 is TGTGCCAGCTCACGGGACAGACTCCCCGGGGAGACCCAGTACTTC. The chain carries TRBV18 and TRBJ2-5, with 7 positions matching TRBD1. The CDR3 has 15 residues. Trimming removed 4 bases from V and 5 bases from J; junction bases left unmatched: 10. From germline, CDR1 is KGHSH and CDR2 LQKENI.